This entry lists 31 T cell receptor beta chains sequenced from one sample in a study of blood T cells in healthy people across ages. The use of a sample-barcoded 5' primer and a J-beta primer mix characterized a second PCR of about 7 to 12 cycles. A single record per CDR3 protein comes from TCRdb applying MiXCR to the 5' RACE reads. The sample holds around 1,700,000 distinct CDR3 sequences, 28% seen once. The sample consisted of blood. The receptors derive from a woman between 25 and 40 years old in good health.

The genes are TRBV2 and TRBJ2-7, with TRBD1 as a possible D gene (6 bases). The CDR3 length is 17 residues. Germline CDR1 reads SNHLY; CDR2 reads FYNNEI. The V end was cut by 0 bases, the J end by 5 bases, with 20 bases between. The CDR3 region is CASSEALTGRLWDEQYF. As DNA, the CDR3 is TGTGCCAGCAGTGAAGCGCTTACAGGGCGTCTTTGGGACGAGCAGTACTTC.

This clonotype was seen at least ten times. This chain connects TRBV29-1 to TRBJ1-2, with 10 bases fitting TRBD1. From germline, CDR1 is SQVTM and CDR2 ANQGSEA. There are 15 residues in the CDR3. With 4 bases clipped from V and 6 bases from J, the junction kept 11 bases outside the gene matches. The CDR3 here is CSVGETGTGVDGYTF. DNA of the CDR3: TGCAGCGTTGGAGAAACCGGGACAGGGGTAGATGGCTACACCTTC.

A word on this clonotype: A clone one base away is much larger, so this may be a read error. This chain joins TRBV9 and TRBJ2-1; 8 positions match TRBD2. With V trimmed by 3 bases and J by 8 bases, 16 bases remained unmatched. CDR1 and CDR2 from the germline V gene are SGDLS and YYNGEE. The CDR3 length is 17 residues. This CDR3 is CASSAELSGTLYDEQFF. For the CDR3, the DNA is TGTGCCAGCAGCGCTGAACTTAGCGGGACCCTATACGATGAGCAGTTCTTC.

Remarks on this clonotype: A read error may produce the germline difference seen at one junction end. The chain combines TRBV6-5 with TRBJ2-7; D unclear. From germline, CDR1 is MNHEY and CDR2 SVGAGI. This CDR3 is built from 14 residues. CDR3 region: CAGSYAELRNEQYF. The CDR3 nucleotides are TGTGCCGGCAGTTACGCCGAACTCAGGAACGAGCAGTACTTC.

V and J are TRBV12-3 or TRBV12-4 and TRBJ2-3; D is ambiguous. The CDR3 spans 13 residues. V dropped 0 bases and J dropped 6 bases, with 7 bases sitting between them. The CDR3 here is CASSLALWDTQYF. Written as DNA, the CDR3 is TGTGCCAGCAGTTTAGCTTTGTGGGATACGCAGTATTTT.

The chain combines TRBV11-2 with TRBJ2-3; no clear D. The CDR3 spans 14 residues. Germline V gives CDR1 SGHAT, CDR2 FQNNGV. Deletions cut 8 bases from V and 0 bases from J, with 12 bases between. The CDR3 loop is CASARYSSTDTQYF. CDR3 DNA: TGTGCCAGCGCTAGGTATTCTAGCACAGATACGCAGTATTTT.

The gene calls are TRBV20-1 and TRBJ2-3; the match to TRBD2 covers 8 bases. CDR3 size: 14 residues. After removal of 6 bases from V and 2 bases from J, the junction contained 7 bases not matched to a gene. In germline, CDR1 is DFQATT, CDR2 SNEGSKA (reference sequence). CDR3 nucleotides: TGCAGTGCAGGCCGGGGGGGCTTCACAGATACGCAGTATTTT. It translates to CSAGRGGFTDTQYF.

V gene TRBV5-6 combines with J gene TRBJ2-7, with D tentatively TRBD2 (6 bases). The CDR3 runs to 17 residues. The germline V gene encodes CDR1 SGHDT and CDR2 YYEEEE. V was shortened by 0 bases and J by 2 bases, with 18 bases between the two germline ends. As DNA, the CDR3 is TGTGCCAGCAGCTTGGGCTGGCGGGACCCAAGCGCCTACGAGCAGTACTTC. Translation gives CASSLGWRDPSAYEQYF.

This clonotype appeared many times. The chain carries TRBV11-2 and TRBJ2-1; D might be TRBD2 (6 bases). CDR3 length: 14 residues. The V end lost 6 bases, the J end lost 4 bases, and 13 bases lay between the germline ends. Germline V CDR1 and CDR2: SGHAT, FQNNGV. The CDR3 sequence is CASRDGTGYNEQFF. The CDR3 nucleotides read TGTGCCAGCAGGGATGGGACTGGATACAATGAGCAGTTCTTC.

This clonotype was detected only a few times. The chain uses TRBV7-9 and TRBJ2-7; 11 bases agree with TRBD2. The ends lost 6 bases at V and 5 bases at J; junction bases unmatched: 9. The germline CDR1 and CDR2 sequences are SEHNR and FQNEAQ (reference sequence). The CDR3 contains 15 residues. This CDR3 is CASSFSGRESNEQYF. CDR3 DNA sequence: TGTGCCAGCAGTTTTAGCGGGAGGGAATCCAACGAGCAGTACTTC.

This clonotype has a handful of counts. The chain is built from TRBV7-2 and TRBJ2-5; a weak D match, TRBD2 (7 bases). The end of the DNA aligns better with TRBJ2-7, so the J call may be wrong. The CDR3 extends over 14 amino acids. Looked up from germline, CDR1 is SGHTA and CDR2 is FQGNSA. CDR3 loop: CASSPAAGAGEQYF. CDR3 nucleotides: TGTGCCAGCAGCCCAGCCGCGGGGGCCGGCGAGCAGTACTTC.

The chain combines TRBV7-9 with TRBJ2-1; possibly TRBD1 for D (5 bases). Looked up from germline, CDR1 is SEHNR and CDR2 is FQNEAQ (reference sequence). V lost 2 bases and J lost 2, with 13 bases in between. The CDR3 loop spans 16 amino acids. CDR3 in DNA: TGTGCCAGCAGCTTACATGCCGCAGGGACCTACAATGAGCAGTTCTTC. This gives the protein CASSLHAAGTYNEQFF.

Comment on this clonotype: A read error may explain this, as a much larger clone is one base away. The chain joins TRBV19 to TRBJ2-7; TRBD1 is a possible D gene (6 bases). The CDR3 is 15 amino acids. The V gene's germline CDR1 is LNHDA and CDR2 SQIVND (reference sequence). CDR3: CASSIEGTTSYGQYF. CDR3 nucleotides: TGTGCCAGTAGTATTGAGGGGACAACCTCCTACGGGCAGTACTTC.

This clonotype was counted a few times. V gene TRBV14 combines with J gene TRBJ2-1; 8 nucleotides agree with TRBD2. V was clipped by 0 bases and J by 8 bases; unmatched bases: 18. CDR1 and CDR2 from the germline V gene are SGHDN and FVKESK. There are 19 residues in the CDR3. CDR3 region: CASSQDRPPVAGNDDEQFF. The CDR3 DNA reads TGTGCCAGCAGCCAAGATCGGCCCCCGGTAGCGGGAAATGACGATGAGCAGTTCTTC.

As to this clonotype: Just one base apart from a much larger clone, this may be a read error. This chain connects TRBV4-1 to TRBJ2-1; 7 bases are a match to TRBD2. The CDR3 contains 16 residues. CDR1 and CDR2 from the germline V gene are MGHRA and YSYEKL. In nucleotides, the CDR3 is TGCGCCAGCAGCCAAGAGCGTGCGCGGGGGTACAAGGAGCAGTTCTTC. This sequence encodes CASSQERARGYKEQFF.

In its sample, this clonotype was seen a few times. The gene calls are TRBV5-1 and TRBJ2-1, with D possibly matching TRBD2 (6 bases). V lost 0 bases and J 7 bases, leaving 14 bases between the germline ends. Germline V gene lookup returns CDR1 SGHRS and CDR2 YFSETQ. The CDR3 is made up of 15 amino acids. CDR3 nucleotide sequence: TGCGCCAGCAGCTTGGATCCGGGAGTGGGAAATGAGCAGTTCTTC. It is translated as CASSLDPGVGNEQFF.

Written as DNA, the CDR3 is TGTGCCAGCAACACAGTTGGTACAGATACGCAGTATTTT. Translated, it gives CASNTVGTDTQYF. The rearrangement links TRBV6-1 to TRBJ2-3; D call uncertain. CDR3 length: 13 residues. The ends were cut back, 7 bases at V and 3 bases at J, with 11 bases in the middle. The germline gives CDR1 MNHNS, CDR2 SASEGT.

About this clonotype: A junction boundary mismatches the germline segment, possibly from a read error. The chain is built from TRBV5-1 and TRBJ1-3; D call uncertain. The V gene's germline CDR1 is SGHRS and CDR2 YFSETQ. The CDR3 covers 14 residues. The CDR3 bases are TGTGCCAGCAGTTTAACCTCCTCTGGAAACACCATATATTTT. Translated, it gives CASSLTSSGNTIYF.

The chain combines TRBV7-2 with TRBJ2-3; D remains ambiguous. V was pared by 3 bases and J by 5 bases, with 12 bases between. Looked up from germline, CDR1 is SGHTA and CDR2 is FQGNSA. The CDR3 is 14 amino acids. CDR3 sequence: CASSLVTVGDTQYF. CDR3 DNA sequence: TGTGCCAGCAGCTTGGTTACCGTGGGAGATACGCAGTATTTT.

This clonotype was observed a single time. This may arise from a read error, as a much more abundant clone is one base away. The gene calls are TRBV11-2 and TRBJ2-5; TRBD2 agrees at 13 bases. With 5 bases clipped from V and 11 bases from J, the junction kept 23 bases outside the gene matches. Germline lookup yields CDR1 SGHAT and CDR2 FQNNGV. The CDR3 is made up of 19 amino acids. CDR3 loop: CASSRSGTSGVVSYNEQYF. For the CDR3, the DNA is TGTGCCAGCAGCCGCTCCGGGACTAGCGGGGTTGTATCCTACAATGAGCAGTACTTC.

This clonotype came up many times. The chain joins TRBV12-3 or TRBV12-4 to TRBJ2-7, with 12 bases that match TRBD2. The V and J ends lost 4 bases and 0 bases, in that order; junction bases with no gene match: 7. The CDR3 covers 17 residues. The CDR3 region has the DNA TGTGCCAGCAGTTCGGGACTAGCGGGCTCAAACTCCTACGAGCAGTACTTC. Amino acids: CASSSGLAGSNSYEQYF.

This clonotype was picked up many times. The chain couples TRBV6-5 to TRBJ2-5; 11 bases agree with TRBD2. J lost 2 bases, V lost 6 bases, and 8 bases had no gene match. CDR1 is MNHEY and CDR2 is SVGAGI in the germline V gene. This CDR3 contains 16 residues. The CDR3 sequence: CASSPTGTSGQETQYF. CDR3 in DNA: TGTGCCAGCAGCCCCACCGGGACTAGCGGTCAAGAGACCCAGTACTTC.

There are a few counts of this clonotype. This chain uses TRBV12-5 with TRBJ2-1; 8 positions agree with TRBD1. Germline assignment: CDR1 LGHNT and CDR2 FRNRAP. V shed 4 bases, J shed 7 bases, and the junction held 6 bases outside the gene matches. The CDR3 is 14 residues long. CDR3 sequence reads: CASGSPDRANEQFF. CDR3 nucleotide sequence: TGTGCTAGTGGTTCCCCGGACAGGGCTAATGAGCAGTTCTTC.

Turning to this clonotype: One end of the junction varies from germline; a read error may be responsible. The J gene is TRBJ2-5, the V gene TRBV20-1; 8 bases match TRBD2. Per the germline V gene, CDR1 is DFQATT and CDR2 is SNEGSKA (reference sequence). CDR3 length equals 13 residues. CDR3 DNA sequence: TGCAGTGTTAGAGACGGGAGGGCCAAGACCCAGTACTTC. It encodes CSVRDGRAKTQYF.

This clonotype appeared many times. The genes are TRBV18 and TRBJ2-7; possibly TRBD1 or TRBD2 for D (5 bases each). CDR1 and CDR2 from the germline V gene are KGHSH and LQKENI. The CDR3 is 14 amino acids. With 8 bases removed from V and 4 bases from J, the gap between germline ends came to 18 bases. CDR3 in amino acids: CASSPGTGIYEQYF. The CDR3 coding sequence is TGTGCCAGCAGCCCCGGGACGGGTATTTACGAGCAGTACTTC.

A few counts support this clonotype. The V and J genes are TRBV5-1 and TRBJ2-7, with 12 bases that match TRBD2. CDR1 and CDR2 (germline): SGHRS, YFSETQ. With 7 bases clipped from V and 1 base from J, the junction kept 6 bases outside the gene matches. This CDR3 is built from 15 residues. CDR3 region: CASGTSGPPSYEQYF. In DNA, the CDR3 is TGCGCCAGCGGGACTAGCGGGCCACCTTCCTACGAGCAGTACTTC.

This clonotype occurred many times. V is TRBV4-3 and J is TRBJ2-4; 13 nucleotides match TRBD2. The CDR3 is 19 residues long. Germline trimming cut 4 bases from V and 7 bases from J; bases unmatched to any gene: 16. Germline-derived CDR1 and CDR2 are LGHNA and YSLEER. CDR3 protein: CASSPYPTGLAGAGNIQYF. DNA for the CDR3: TGCGCCAGCAGCCCCTACCCGACCGGACTAGCGGGAGCTGGGAACATTCAGTACTTC.

The V and J genes are TRBV20-1 and TRBJ2-2; 10 nucleotides align to TRBD1. The CDR3 sequence is 14 residues long. Germline V CDR1 and CDR2: DFQATT, SNEGSKA (reference sequence). Trimming cost V 8 bases and J 0 bases; bases outside gene matches: 3. The CDR3 loop reads CSTTGGPNTGELFF. Written as DNA, the CDR3 is TGCAGTACGACAGGGGGCCCGAACACCGGGGAGCTGTTTTTT.

A few counts support this clonotype. V gene TRBV5-1 combines with J gene TRBJ1-1; TRBD1 might be the D (6 bases). Germline V CDR1 and CDR2: SGHRS, YFSETQ. Trimming left V 0 bases short and J 5 bases short, with 11 bases between. The CDR3 has 14 amino acids. DNA of the CDR3: TGCGCCAGCAGCTTGGCCGGGGGGCGGACTGAAGCTTTCTTT. It is translated as CASSLAGGRTEAFF.

As concerns this clonotype: At one boundary the junction diverges from the germline segment, which might be a read error. The rearrangement uses TRBV4-3 and TRBJ2-4; TRBD1 or TRBD2 may be the D gene (6 bases each). Germline-derived CDR1 and CDR2 are LGHNA and YSLEER. The CDR3 is made up of 17 amino acids. CDR3 sequence (DNA): TGCGCCAGCAGCCAAGATGTCTGGGGGGCGGCCAAAAACGTTCAGTACTTC. This translates into CASSQDVWGAAKNVQYF.

There are a few counts of this clonotype. The chain joins TRBV5-1 to TRBJ2-3, with 13 bases that match TRBD2. The CDR3 extends over 15 amino acids. In germline, CDR1 is SGHRS, CDR2 YFSETQ. The V and J ends lost 4 bases and 4 bases, in that order; junction bases with no gene match: 3. CDR3 residues: CASSEGTSGADTQYF. The CDR3 DNA follows: TGCGCCAGCAGCGAGGGGACTAGCGGGGCAGATACGCAGTATTTT.